Listed below are T cell receptor beta chains from one sample, sequenced in a study of blood T cell repertoires in COVID-19. The repertoire was sequenced with immunoSEQ multiplex PCR; TCRdb's copy has only in-frame clones and lacks some. The sample yields about 68,000 clones, roughly 91% seen once. Sequencing input: peripheral blood. The receptor source for this set is a man in his fifties or sixties with active COVID-19. Each CDR3 is given with its conserved first and last residue. Each record gives: J gene, V gene, D gene, CDR3 protein. A D gene is named only where the DNA matches it firmly.

>TRBJ2-7|TRBV6-2/TRBV6-3|TRBD1
CASSYRGQGSSEQYF
>TRBJ2-7|TRBV7-2|NA
CASRLRGQTSYEQYF
>TRBJ1-1|TRBV27|TRBD1
CASRILGQGKNTEAFF
>TRBJ2-2|TRBV30|TRBD2
CAWNAGGPGGELFF
>TRBJ2-3|TRBV12-3/TRBV12-4|NA
CASSGQLTDTQYF
>TRBJ2-3|TRBV2|NA
CASTQQGLPGTDTQYF
>TRBJ1-5|TRBV2|TRBD1
CASTSYRGLNQPQHF
>TRBJ2-5|TRBV16|NA
CASSQYREETQYF
>TRBJ2-7|TRBV7-2|TRBD1
CASSLRDRDAYEQYF
>TRBJ2-2|TRBV6-2/TRBV6-3|NA
CASSYSSSRGVVELFF
>TRBJ2-7|TRBV28|TRBD1
CASSPRDRGPYEQYF
>TRBJ1-1|TRBV7-9|NA
CASSLEAGLTEAFF
>TRBJ1-3|TRBV7-2|NA
CASSSCSRLPGNTIYF
>TRBJ2-3|TRBV27|TRBD2
CASSFGLATDTQYF
>TRBJ2-2|TRBV5-4|NA
CASSSYRASTGELFF
>TRBJ1-2|TRBV19|NA
CASSIRMGDRDGYTF
>TRBJ2-1|TRBV27|TRBD2
CASSLWTSGVLNEQFF
>TRBJ2-7|TRBV28|TRBD2
CASSLGGAEQYF
>TRBJ2-6|TRBV28|NA
CASNKISSGANVLTF